Sequencing of this T cell receptor (beta chain) was carried out in a study of a mutant IDH1 vaccine in newly diagnosed glioma. Looking at the study overall: Most patients had received both radiotherapy and temozolomide, the prior options being radiotherapy, temozolomide, or both.

The data were produced by immunoSEQ multiplex PCR, yet TCRdb's version contains in-frame clones alone and is incomplete. The sample shows more than 80,000 clones, about four fifths of them seen only once. Concerning this clone itself: Its antigen is unidentified.

Whole-study results and caveats: Vaccination induced immune responses in about 93% of patients.

Time point denoted: baseline, week 1 (first vaccination visit). Treatment given: pre-vaccination baseline after standard-of-care therapy. Donors' newly diagnosed IDH1-mutant WHO grade 3 or 4 astrocytomas lacked nuclear ATRX. V was clipped by 3 bases and J by 4 bases; unmatched bases: 7. This CDR3 has 16 amino acids. Germline V lookup: CDR1 SGHVS, CDR2 FNYEAQ. This TCR came from a woman in her 50s with glioma. Here the sequenced sample was PBMCs, taken from a glioma patient treated with radiotherapy, temozolomide or both. The gene calls are TRBV7-6 and TRBJ1-2; TRBD1 matches at 11 bases. CDR3 sequence (DNA): TGTGCCAGCAGCTTGCAGCCGGGACAGGGGGGCTATGGCTACACCTTC. Amino acid sequence: CASSLQPGQGGYGYTF.